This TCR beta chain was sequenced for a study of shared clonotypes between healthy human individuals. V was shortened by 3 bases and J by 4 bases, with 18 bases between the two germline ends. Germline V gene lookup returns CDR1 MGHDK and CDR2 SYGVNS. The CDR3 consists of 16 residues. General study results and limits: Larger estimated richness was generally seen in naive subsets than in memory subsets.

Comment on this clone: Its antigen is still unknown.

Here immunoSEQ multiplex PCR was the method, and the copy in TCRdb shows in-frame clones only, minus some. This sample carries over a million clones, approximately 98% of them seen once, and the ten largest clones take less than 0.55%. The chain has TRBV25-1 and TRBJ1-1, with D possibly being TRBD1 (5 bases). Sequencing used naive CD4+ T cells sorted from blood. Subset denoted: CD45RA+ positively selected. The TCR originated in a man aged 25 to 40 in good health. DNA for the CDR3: TGTGCCAGCAGTGATTCCCACCAGCTGGGGCCCACTGAAGCTTTCTTT. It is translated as CASSDSHQLGPTEAFF. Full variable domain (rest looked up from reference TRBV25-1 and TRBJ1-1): EADIYQTPRYLVIGTGKKITLECSQTMGHDKMYWYQQDPGMELHLIHYSYGVNSTEKGDLSSESTVSRIRTEHFPLTLESARPSHTSQYLCASSDSHQLGPTEAFFGQGTRLTVV.